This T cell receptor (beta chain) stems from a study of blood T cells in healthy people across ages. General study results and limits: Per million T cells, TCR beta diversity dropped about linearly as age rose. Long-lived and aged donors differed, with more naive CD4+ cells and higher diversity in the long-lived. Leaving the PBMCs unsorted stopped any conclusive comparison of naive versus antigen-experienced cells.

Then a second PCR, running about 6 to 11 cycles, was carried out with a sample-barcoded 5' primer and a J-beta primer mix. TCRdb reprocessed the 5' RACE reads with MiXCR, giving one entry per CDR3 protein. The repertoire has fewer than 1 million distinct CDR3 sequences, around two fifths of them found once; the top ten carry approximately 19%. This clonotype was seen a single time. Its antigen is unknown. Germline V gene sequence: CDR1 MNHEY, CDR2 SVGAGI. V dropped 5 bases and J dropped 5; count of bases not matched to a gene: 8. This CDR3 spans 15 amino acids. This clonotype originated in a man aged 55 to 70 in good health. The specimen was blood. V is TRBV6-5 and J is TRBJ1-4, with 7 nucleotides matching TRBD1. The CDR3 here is CASSPDRLENEKLFF. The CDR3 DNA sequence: TGTGCCAGCAGTCCGGACAGGTTAGAGAATGAAAAACTGTTTTTT.